A selection of T cell receptor beta chains follows, all from one sample in a study of Ad26.COV2.S vaccination and SARS-CoV-2 variants. Assay used: immunoSEQ multiplex PCR; TCRdb lists only in-frame clones, some missing. The sample has around 300,000 clones, 86% seen once; the top ten hold about 10%. Sequenced material: peripheral blood, taken in a trial of Ad26.COV2.S vaccine versus placebo. The receptors derive from a person aged 18 to 65 who received the Ad26.COV2.S COVID-19 vaccine or a placebo. Both conserved end residues are part of each CDR3. The order of the fields is CDR3 length, V gene, J gene, CDR3 protein.

len: 15
v_gene: TRBV10-1
j_gene: TRBJ2-5
CDR3aa: CASSIGHPRQETQYF

len: 15
v_gene: TRBV6-5
j_gene: TRBJ2-2
CDR3aa: CASSYSRENTGELFF

len: 14
v_gene: TRBV7-9
j_gene: TRBJ2-7
CDR3aa: CASSFVNDPPQQYF

len: 13
v_gene: TRBV19
j_gene: TRBJ2-4
CDR3aa: CASSPGTPSDQYF

len: 15
v_gene: TRBV14
j_gene: TRBJ1-1
CDR3aa: CASSQSGVMNTEAFF

len: 13
v_gene: TRBV12-3/TRBV12-4
j_gene: TRBJ2-7
CDR3aa: CASTQGRADEQYF

len: 14
v_gene: TRBV10-3
j_gene: TRBJ2-1
CDR3aa: CAVNGGRGSFRQFF

len: 12
v_gene: TRBV29-1
j_gene: TRBJ1-2
CDR3aa: CSVGAGYDGYTF

len: 14
v_gene: TRBV5-6
j_gene: TRBJ1-5
CDR3aa: CASSLAGVGQPQHF

len: 15
v_gene: TRBV9
j_gene: TRBJ2-7
CDR3aa: CASSVGQEIFYEQYF

len: 15
v_gene: TRBV25-1
j_gene: TRBJ2-7
CDR3aa: CASNIRDRTLEEQYF

len: 15
v_gene: TRBV7-8
j_gene: TRBJ2-2
CDR3aa: CASSSKVLETGELFF

len: 17
v_gene: TRBV28
j_gene: TRBJ1-5
CDR3aa: CASSSGTGTPGDQPQHF

len: 12
v_gene: TRBV28
j_gene: TRBJ1-1
CDR3aa: CASSTTGIGAFF

len: 16
v_gene: TRBV19
j_gene: TRBJ1-2
CDR3aa: CASNPGVYESPYGYTF

len: 13
v_gene: TRBV19
j_gene: TRBJ1-2
CDR3aa: CASSSGGPWGYTF

len: 12
v_gene: TRBV3-1/TRBV3-2
j_gene: TRBJ1-2
CDR3aa: CASRVKNYGYTF

len: 15
v_gene: TRBV11-3
j_gene: TRBJ2-2
CDR3aa: CASSLAGSYTGELFF

len: 14
v_gene: TRBV28
j_gene: TRBJ2-7
CDR3aa: CASSLEGISYEQYF

len: 14
v_gene: TRBV11-1
j_gene: TRBJ1-2
CDR3aa: CASSMLEGTYGYTF

len: 16
v_gene: TRBV18
j_gene: TRBJ2-7
CDR3aa: CASSPLGTSGSYEQYF

len: 15
v_gene: TRBV2
j_gene: TRBJ1-4
CDR3aa: CASRGEVAVGEKLFF

len: 11
v_gene: TRBV19
j_gene: TRBJ1-2
CDR3aa: CASRERYGYTF

len: 12
v_gene: TRBV5-8
j_gene: TRBJ1-6
CDR3aa: CASRPLSSPLHF

len: 14
v_gene: TRBV27
j_gene: TRBJ2-7
CDR3aa: CVGNEGNSSYEQYF

len: 13
v_gene: TRBV2
j_gene: TRBJ1-6
CDR3aa: CASCPGGNSPLHF

len: 15
v_gene: TRBV19
j_gene: TRBJ2-2
CDR3aa: CASNAGGINTGELFF

len: 14
v_gene: TRBV7-9
j_gene: TRBJ1-1
CDR3aa: CASSPQAGLEKAFF

len: 13
v_gene: TRBV27
j_gene: TRBJ2-7
CDR3aa: CASSGTGAYEQYF

len: 13
v_gene: TRBV4-3
j_gene: TRBJ2-3
CDR3aa: CASSQTLADTQYF

len: 16
v_gene: TRBV19
j_gene: TRBJ1-3
CDR3aa: CASSRGQLSSGNTIYF

len: 15
v_gene: TRBV19
j_gene: TRBJ2-5
CDR3aa: CASSKGNTGKETQYF

len: 16
v_gene: TRBV10-3
j_gene: TRBJ2-7
CDR3aa: CAIGPKRQGAREEQYF

len: 12
v_gene: TRBV3-1/TRBV3-2
j_gene: TRBJ1-1
CDR3aa: CASSQGIGEAFF

len: 18
v_gene: TRBV13
j_gene: TRBJ2-1
CDR3aa: CASSLALLAGGPYNEQFF

len: 14
v_gene: TRBV21-1
j_gene: TRBJ1-2
CDR3aa: CASVWAPLYDGYTF

len: 13
v_gene: TRBV2
j_gene: TRBJ1-3
CDR3aa: CASIWSSGNTIYF

len: 14
v_gene: TRBV18
j_gene: TRBJ1-1
CDR3aa: CASSPFSGDTEAFF

len: 14
v_gene: TRBV28
j_gene: TRBJ1-1
CDR3aa: CASSSIQGFTEAFF

len: 16
v_gene: TRBV29-1
j_gene: TRBJ2-1
CDR3aa: CSVEDRTSGSSNEQFF